This T cell receptor (beta chain) came from a study of Ad26.COV2.S vaccination and SARS-CoV-2 variants. CDR3 size: 15 residues. CDR1 is SGHTA and CDR2 is FQGTGA in the germline V gene. V dropped 5 bases and J dropped 7; count of bases not matched to a gene: 10. Here immunoSEQ multiplex PCR was the method, and the copy in TCRdb shows in-frame clones only, minus some. The table shows some 460,000 clones, with 89% occurring only once. Treatment of the sample: about 20 received Ad26.COV2.S at low or high dose, single or two shots; about 5 received placebo; per-sample allocation not given. Each sample was drawn 63 days after the first injection (of vaccine or placebo).

The chain has TRBV7-3 and TRBJ2-1, with 8 bases matching TRBD2. Here the sequenced sample was peripheral blood, taken in a trial of Ad26.COV2.S vaccine versus placebo. The source of this sequence is a person aged 18 to 65 who received the Ad26.COV2.S COVID-19 vaccine or a placebo. For the CDR3, the DNA is TGTGCCAGCAGCCCCGGGGGGGCCATGGGGAATGAGCAGTTCTTC. This sequence encodes CASSPGGAMGNEQFF.